A single sample gave rise to the 9 T cell receptor beta chains below, sequenced in a study of blood T cells in healthy people across ages. For the second PCR, which ran for roughly 6 to 11 cycles, a sample-barcoded 5' primer and a J-beta primer mix were used. TCRdb reprocessed the 5' RACE reads via MiXCR and lists one record per CDR3 protein. Here the sample spans about 730,000 distinct CDR3 sequences, approximately 39% being singletons. Sequenced input: blood. All receptors come from a woman aged 60-75 years in good health.

This clonotype has just a few counts. This sequence joins TRBV6-1 and TRBJ1-2, with D uncertain. The CDR3 extends over 13 amino acids. Trimming cost V 11 bases and J 0 bases, with 13 bases left between them. Germline V lookup: CDR1 MNHNS, CDR2 SASEGT. The CDR3 reads CASRTATNYGYTF. CDR3 nucleotides: TGTGCCTCACGGACGGCAACTAACTATGGCTACACCTTC.

This clonotype was counted at least ten times. This chain joins TRBV7-6 and TRBJ2-5; unclear D gene. The V gene lost 1 base and the J gene lost 5 bases, with 11 bases spanning the gap. The CDR3 consists of 14 residues. The germline V gene encodes CDR1 SGHVS and CDR2 FNYEAQ. CDR3 nucleotide sequence: TGTGCCAGCAGCTTAGGCGACTCTGGGGAGACCCAGTACTTC. Translated: CASSLGDSGETQYF.

V is TRBV3-1 and J is TRBJ1-1; tentative D call: TRBD1 (5 bases). This CDR3 has 12 amino acids. Looked up from germline, CDR1 is LGHDT and CDR2 is YNNKEL (reference sequence). Trimming shortened V by 1 base and J by 9 bases, and 9 bases separated the two germline ends. CDR3 nucleotide sequence: TGTGCCAGCAGCCAAGGACAGCGGAAAGCTTTCTTT. It encodes CASSQGQRKAFF.

The J gene is TRBJ2-5, the V gene TRBV2, with D perhaps being TRBD1 or TRBD2 (5 bases each). The germline V gene encodes CDR1 SNHLY and CDR2 FYNNEI. Trimming cost V 4 bases and J 11 bases, with 23 bases left between them. There are 15 residues in the CDR3. The CDR3 reads CASSATSGIRVIQYF. The CDR3 DNA follows: TGTGCCAGCAGTGCCACTAGTGGGATCAGGGTGATTCAGTACTTC.

The table lists this clonotype with a few counts. The CDR3 here is CASSSPGLVIHEQYF. As DNA, the CDR3 is TGTGCCAGCAGTTCTCCGGGACTAGTTATCCACGAGCAGTACTTC. The chain is built from TRBV12-3 or TRBV12-4 and TRBJ2-7, with 8 bases that match TRBD2. The length of the CDR3 is 15 residues. Trimming took 4 bases from V and 5 from J; bases not matched to a gene: 10.

The sample holds a few counts of this clonotype. This sequence joins TRBV6-6 and TRBJ2-5; D is perhaps TRBD2 (6 bases). The CDR3 runs to 17 residues. The V end lost 6 bases, the J end lost 4 bases, and 24 bases lay between the germline ends. Germline values: CDR1 MNHNY, CDR2 SVGAGI (reference sequence). As DNA, the CDR3 is TGTGCCAGCAGCCCCAGTACACCAAGACTAGGTGGAGAGACCCAGTACTTC. It yields the protein CASSPSTPRLGGETQYF.

The V gene is TRBV29-1, the J gene TRBJ1-2, with a possible D match to TRBD1 (5 bases). This CDR3 contains 14 residues. Trimming pared 1 base from V and 3 bases from J, leaving 12 bases between. Germline-derived CDR1 and CDR2 are SQVTM and ANQGSEA. The DNA of the CDR3 is TGCAGCGTTGAAGGGGGGTGGTCGGACTATGGCTACACCTTC. This gives the protein CSVEGGWSDYGYTF.

There are a few counts of this clonotype. V gene TRBV20-1 combines with J gene TRBJ2-3; D is possibly TRBD2 (6 bases). This CDR3 spans 14 amino acids. Trimming took 1 base from V and 4 from J, leaving 12 bases between them. Germline V gene sequence: CDR1 DFQATT, CDR2 SNEGSKA (reference sequence). Here the CDR3 reads CSARVIGSADTQYF. CDR3 DNA sequence: TGCAGTGCTAGAGTAATCGGGAGCGCAGATACGCAGTATTTT.

The chain joins TRBV4-3 to TRBJ1-5; the D is unclear. Trimming pared 3 bases from V and 2 bases from J, leaving 17 bases between. The germline V gene has CDR1 LGHNA and CDR2 YSLEER. The CDR3 length is 17 residues. The CDR3 bases are TGCGCCAGCAGCCATCTCCACCGGAGGCAAGGCAATCAGCCCCAGCATTTT. Translated: CASSHLHRRQGNQPQHF.